Shown below are 17 T cell receptor beta chains from a single sample sequenced in a study of control samples from healthy donors and cancer patients. Here immunoSEQ multiplex PCR was the method, and the copy in TCRdb shows in-frame clones only, minus some. The sample gives about 61,000 clones, roughly 90% of which show up once; roughly 5.6% is in the top ten. Sequencing used PBMCs. These receptors were collected from a man aged 55 to 69 with colorectal cancer.

This rearrangement joins TRBV4-2 to TRBJ2-6; 8 nucleotides match TRBD1. The ends lost 1 base at V and 0 bases at J; junction bases unmatched: 5. Per germline, CDR1 LGHNA and CDR2 YNFKEQ. The CDR3 is made up of 18 amino acids. The CDR3 loop is CASSQGPQGDSGANVLTF. The CDR3, as DNA: TGTGCCAGCAGCCAAGGTCCACAGGGGGACTCTGGGGCCAACGTCCTGACTTTC.

V gene TRBV6-6 combines with J gene TRBJ2-5; maybe TRBD2 (5 bases). The CDR3 spans 13 residues. CDR1 is MNHNY, CDR2 SVGAGI, per germline (reference sequence). Trimming stripped 5 bases from V and 4 bases from J, with 11 bases between. The CDR3: CASSAYRGETQYF. DNA for the CDR3: TGTGCCAGCAGTGCCTATCGGGGAGAGACCCAGTACTTC.

The V gene is TRBV6-1, the J gene TRBJ2-2; TRBD1 or TRBD2 may be the D gene (5 bases each). Looked up from germline, CDR1 is MNHNS and CDR2 is SASEGT. The CDR3 contains 18 residues. The V and J ends lost 1 base and 0 bases respectively, with 15 bases between them. CDR3 protein: CASSEVGPGGANTGELFF. CDR3 sequence (DNA): TGTGCCAGCAGTGAAGTGGGACCGGGCGGTGCGAACACCGGGGAGCTGTTTTTT.

The J gene is TRBJ1-2, the V gene TRBV5-1; TRBD1 might be the D (6 bases). The V end was cut by 4 bases, the J end by 8 bases, with 24 bases between. The CDR3 extends over 16 amino acids. From germline, CDR1 is SGHRS and CDR2 YFSETQ. DNA of the CDR3: TGCGCCAGCAGCCGAGAGTCAGACAGTACTACAGGGGGCTACACCTTC. Translating it yields CASSRESDSTTGGYTF.

This sequence joins TRBV19 and TRBJ2-7; D may be TRBD1 (5 bases). Germline loops: CDR1 LNHDA, CDR2 SQIVND (reference sequence). The CDR3 length is 13 residues. Trimming left V 5 bases short and J 4 bases short, with 12 bases between. This CDR3 reads CASSRAGWYEQYF. The CDR3, as DNA: TGTGCCAGTAGTCGGGCAGGGTGGTACGAGCAGTACTTC.

This clone is labeled medium-sized. The rearrangement links TRBV19 to TRBJ2-5, with D possibly called TRBD1 or TRBD2 (5 bases each). V lost 1 base and J lost 3, with 9 bases in between. CDR1 is LNHDA and CDR2 is SQIVND in the germline V gene (reference sequence). There are 14 residues in the CDR3. The CDR3 loop is CASSIGGLEETQYF. For the CDR3, the DNA is TGTGCCAGTAGTATAGGGGGGTTAGAAGAGACCCAGTACTTC.

The chain recombines TRBV19 with TRBJ1-1; no reliable D call. The germline V gene encodes CDR1 LNHDA and CDR2 SQIVND (reference sequence). Trimming took off 4 bases at V and 4 bases at J, with 13 bases between the two ends. The length of the CDR3 is 14 residues. CDR3 region: CASSTHHVGTEAFF. The DNA of the CDR3 is TGTGCCAGTAGTACCCATCATGTCGGCACTGAAGCTTTCTTT.

The chain has TRBV6-5 and TRBJ2-7; D remains unclear. V dropped 7 bases and J dropped 2 bases, with 15 bases sitting between them. The CDR3 has 14 residues. Germline CDR1 is MNHEY and CDR2 is SVGAGI. This CDR3 reads CASKSAGLTYEQYF. CDR3 DNA sequence: TGTGCCAGCAAGTCCGCTGGGCTAACCTACGAGCAGTACTTC.

V usage is TRBV15 and J usage is TRBJ2-1, with D unclear. CDR1 and CDR2 from the germline V gene are LNHNV and YYDKDF (reference sequence). V was trimmed by 6 bases and J by 10 bases, leaving 10 bases between them. The CDR3 length is 11 residues. This CDR3 is CATSVNQEQFF. The DNA of the CDR3 is TGTGCCACCAGTGTTAATCAGGAGCAGTTCTTC.

The J gene is TRBJ2-7, the V gene TRBV13; a possible D gene is TRBD1 (5 bases). This CDR3 is 14 amino acids long. The V end was cut by 6 bases, the J end by 2 bases, with 14 bases between. CDR1 and CDR2 from the germline V gene are PRHDT and FYEKMQ (reference sequence). The CDR3 region has the DNA TGTGCCAGCAGGGAAGGGGCGAGAACCTACGAGCAGTACTTC. Translation: CASREGARTYEQYF.

The rearrangement links TRBV7-2 to TRBJ2-7; 8 nucleotides agree with TRBD1. Per the germline V gene, CDR1 is SGHTA and CDR2 is FQGNSA. The CDR3 has 15 residues. The trim removed 5 bases at V and 4 bases at J, leaving 10 bases unmatched. The CDR3 DNA is TGTGCCAGCAGCCCCGTTGCAGGGGGCGCGTACGAGCAGTACTTC. Its translation: CASSPVAGGAYEQYF.

This clone was seen more than once but under ten times. The rearrangement links TRBV5-1 to TRBJ1-5, with D unresolved. Germline assignment: CDR1 SGHRS and CDR2 YFSETQ. This CDR3 region has 15 residues. With 0 bases removed from V and 0 bases from J, the gap between germline ends came to 7 bases. CDR3: CASSLGLNSNQPQHF. CDR3 in DNA: TGCGCCAGCAGCTTGGGACTCAATAGCAATCAGCCCCAGCATTTT.

This chain joins TRBV3-1 (or the pseudogene TRBV3-2) and TRBJ2-1, with D maybe TRBD1 (6 bases). Trimming shortened V by 3 bases and J by 7 bases, and 7 bases separated the two germline ends. The CDR3 covers 12 residues. Germline-derived CDR1 and CDR2 are LGHDT and YNNKEL (reference sequence). The CDR3 sequence: CASSQGANEQFF. The DNA for the CDR3 is TGTGCCAGCAGCCAGGGGGCGAATGAGCAGTTCTTC.

The chain employs TRBV7-2 and TRBJ2-2; D is ambiguous. This CDR3 spans 14 amino acids. The germline CDR1 and CDR2 sequences are SGHTA and FQGNSA. V was pared by 2 bases and J by 1 base, with 5 bases between. CDR3 loop: CASSLYKNTGELFF. CDR3 DNA: TGTGCCAGCAGCTTATATAAGAACACCGGGGAGCTGTTTTTT.

The chain joins TRBV15 to TRBJ1-5, with D possibly being TRBD1 (5 bases). Germline V gene lookup returns CDR1 LNHNV and CDR2 YYDKDF (reference sequence). The V and J ends lost 3 bases and 0 bases respectively, with 9 bases between them. There are 15 residues in the CDR3. CDR3 nucleotide sequence: TGTGCCACCAGCAGGGGACTTGGTAGCAATCAGCCCCAGCATTTT. It encodes CATSRGLGSNQPQHF.

The chain couples TRBV3-1 (or the pseudogene TRBV3-2) to TRBJ2-7, with D unresolved. The germline V gene has CDR1 LGHDT and CDR2 YNNKEL (reference sequence). Trimming took off 4 bases at V and 2 bases at J, with 15 bases between the two ends. This CDR3 is 15 amino acids long. The CDR3 sequence: CASSPLSLFTYEQYF. The DNA of the CDR3 is TGTGCCAGCAGCCCGCTCTCGTTATTTACCTACGAGCAGTACTTC.

V and J are TRBV4-1 and TRBJ2-5; D gene ambiguous. The closer fit of TRBJ2-7 to the DNA end suggests the J call may be wrong. The CDR3 length is 14 residues. The germline V gene has CDR1 MGHRA and CDR2 YSYEKL. The CDR3 DNA is TGCGCCAGCAGCCAAGATTACGCGTCTGTCGAGCAGTACTTC. This codes for CASSQDYASVEQYF.